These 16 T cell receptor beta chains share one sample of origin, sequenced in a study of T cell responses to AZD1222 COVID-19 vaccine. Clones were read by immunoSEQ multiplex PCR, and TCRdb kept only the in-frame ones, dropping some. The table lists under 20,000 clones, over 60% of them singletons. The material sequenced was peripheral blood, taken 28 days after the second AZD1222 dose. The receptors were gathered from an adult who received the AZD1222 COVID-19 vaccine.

CDR3 sequence reads: CASRVDRYSYEQYF. The CDR3, as DNA: TGTGCCAGCAGGGTTGACAGGTACTCCTACGAGCAGTACTTC. V gene TRBV2 combines with J gene TRBJ2-7; possibly TRBD1 for D (6 bases). Germline-derived CDR1 and CDR2 are SNHLY and FYNNEI. CDR3 length equals 14 residues. Trimming stripped 6 bases from V and 0 bases from J, with 12 bases between.

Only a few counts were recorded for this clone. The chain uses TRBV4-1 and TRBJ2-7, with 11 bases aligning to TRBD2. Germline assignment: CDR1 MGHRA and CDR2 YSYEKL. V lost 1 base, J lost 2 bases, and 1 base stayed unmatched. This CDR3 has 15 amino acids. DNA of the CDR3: TGCGCCAGCAGCCAAGGACTAGCGGGGCCCTACGAGCAGTACTTC. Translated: CASSQGLAGPYEQYF.

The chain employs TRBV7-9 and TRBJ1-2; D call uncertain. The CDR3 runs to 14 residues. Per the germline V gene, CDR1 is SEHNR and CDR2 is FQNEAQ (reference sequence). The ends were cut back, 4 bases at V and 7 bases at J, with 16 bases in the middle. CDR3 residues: CASSSESDSRGYTF. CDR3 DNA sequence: TGTGCCAGCAGCTCGGAGAGCGACTCTCGTGGCTACACCTTC.

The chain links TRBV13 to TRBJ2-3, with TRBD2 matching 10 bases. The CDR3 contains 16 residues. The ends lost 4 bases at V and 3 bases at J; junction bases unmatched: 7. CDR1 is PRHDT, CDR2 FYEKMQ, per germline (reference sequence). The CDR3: CASSWPSGGATDTQYF. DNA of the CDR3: TGTGCCAGCAGCTGGCCCAGCGGGGGGGCAACAGATACGCAGTATTTT.

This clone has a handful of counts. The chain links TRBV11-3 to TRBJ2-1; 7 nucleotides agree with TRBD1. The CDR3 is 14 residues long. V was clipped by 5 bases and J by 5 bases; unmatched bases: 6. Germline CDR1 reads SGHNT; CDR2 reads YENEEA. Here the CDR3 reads CASSRGQLDNEQFF. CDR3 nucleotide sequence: TGTGCCAGCAGCCGGGGACAGCTCGACAATGAGCAGTTCTTC.

The CDR3 loop is CASSPEAWRNQPQHF. The CDR3 bases are TGTGCCAGTAGTCCCGAAGCGTGGCGGAATCAGCCCCAGCATTTT. The rearrangement links TRBV19 to TRBJ1-5; D remains unclear. The CDR3 is made up of 15 amino acids. Deletions cut 5 bases from V and 4 bases from J, with 15 bases between. CDR1 is LNHDA and CDR2 is SQIVND in the germline V gene (reference sequence).

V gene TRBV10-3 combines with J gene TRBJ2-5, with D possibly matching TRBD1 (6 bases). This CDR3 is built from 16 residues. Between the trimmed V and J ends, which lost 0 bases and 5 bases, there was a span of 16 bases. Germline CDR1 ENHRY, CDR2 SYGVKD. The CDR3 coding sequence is TGTGCCATCAGTGAGTCGGGGTCAGGGGCGCGTGAGACCCAGTACTTC. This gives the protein CAISESGSGARETQYF.

Here the CDR3 DNA reads TGTGCCAGTAGTCCCGGGACAGGGACACAGGCGCAGTACTTC. Translating it yields CASSPGTGTQAQYF. The genes are TRBV19 and TRBJ2-7; 9 bases agree with TRBD1. This CDR3 comprises 14 residues. After removal of 5 bases from V and 9 bases from J, the junction contained 11 bases not matched to a gene. Germline V gene sequence: CDR1 LNHDA, CDR2 SQIVND (reference sequence).

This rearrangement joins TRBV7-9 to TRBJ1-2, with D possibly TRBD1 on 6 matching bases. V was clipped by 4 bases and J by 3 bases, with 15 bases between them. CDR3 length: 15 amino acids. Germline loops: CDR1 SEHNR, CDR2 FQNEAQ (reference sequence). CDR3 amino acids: CASSYTGLGDYGYTF. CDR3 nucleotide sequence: TGTGCCAGCAGCTACACAGGGTTGGGGGACTATGGCTACACCTTC.

The CDR3: CASALGGTEAFF. The CDR3, as DNA: TGTGCTAGTGCCCTGGGCGGCACTGAAGCTTTCTTT. The rearrangement joins TRBV12-5 to TRBJ1-1, with unresolved D. The length of the CDR3 is 12 residues. Germline CDR1 is LGHNT and CDR2 is FRNRAP. V lost 7 bases and J 4 bases, leaving 10 bases between the germline ends.

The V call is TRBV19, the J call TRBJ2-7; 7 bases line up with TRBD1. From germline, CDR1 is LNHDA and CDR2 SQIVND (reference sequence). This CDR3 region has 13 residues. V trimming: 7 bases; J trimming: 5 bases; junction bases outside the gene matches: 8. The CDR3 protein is CASTANDRDEQYF. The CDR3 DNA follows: TGTGCCAGTACAGCTAACGACAGGGACGAGCAGTACTTC.

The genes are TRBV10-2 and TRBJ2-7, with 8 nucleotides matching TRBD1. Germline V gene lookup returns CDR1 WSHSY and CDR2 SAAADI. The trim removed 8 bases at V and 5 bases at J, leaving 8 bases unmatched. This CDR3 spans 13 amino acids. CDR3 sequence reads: CASSRQGWNEQYF. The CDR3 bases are TGCGCCAGCTCACGACAGGGGTGGAACGAGCAGTACTTC.

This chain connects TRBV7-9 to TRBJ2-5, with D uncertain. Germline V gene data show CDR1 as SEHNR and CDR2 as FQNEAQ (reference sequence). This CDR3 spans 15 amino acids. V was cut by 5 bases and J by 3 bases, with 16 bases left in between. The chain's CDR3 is CASSARVGREETQYF. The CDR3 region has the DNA TGTGCCAGCAGCGCAAGAGTTGGTAGGGAAGAGACCCAGTACTTC.

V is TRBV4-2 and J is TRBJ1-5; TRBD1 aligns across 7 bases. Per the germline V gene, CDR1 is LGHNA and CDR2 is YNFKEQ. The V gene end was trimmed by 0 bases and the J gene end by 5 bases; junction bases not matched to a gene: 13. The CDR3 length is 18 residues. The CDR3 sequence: CASSQDLGETGTDQPQHF. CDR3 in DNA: TGTGCCAGCAGCCAAGATCTAGGGGAGACAGGGACGGATCAGCCCCAGCATTTT.

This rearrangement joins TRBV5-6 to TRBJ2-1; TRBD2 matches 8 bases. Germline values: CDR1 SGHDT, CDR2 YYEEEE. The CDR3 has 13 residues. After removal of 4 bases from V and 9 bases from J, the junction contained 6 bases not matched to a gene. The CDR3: CASSQRGPSEQFF. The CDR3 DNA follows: TGTGCCAGCAGCCAGCGGGGGCCTAGTGAGCAGTTCTTC. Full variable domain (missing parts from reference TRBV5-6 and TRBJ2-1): DAGVTQSPTHLIKTRGQQVTLRCSPKSGHDTVSWYQQALGQGPQFIFQYYEEEERQRGNFPDRFSGHQFPNYSSELNVNALLLGDSALYLCASSQRGPSEQFFGPGTRLTVL.

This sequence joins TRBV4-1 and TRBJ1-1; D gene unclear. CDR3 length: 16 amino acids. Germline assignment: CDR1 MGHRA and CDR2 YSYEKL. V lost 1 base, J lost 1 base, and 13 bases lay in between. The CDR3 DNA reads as TGCGCCAGCAGCCAAGGACTGATTCGTCAGAACACTGAAGCTTTCTTT. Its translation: CASSQGLIRQNTEAFF.